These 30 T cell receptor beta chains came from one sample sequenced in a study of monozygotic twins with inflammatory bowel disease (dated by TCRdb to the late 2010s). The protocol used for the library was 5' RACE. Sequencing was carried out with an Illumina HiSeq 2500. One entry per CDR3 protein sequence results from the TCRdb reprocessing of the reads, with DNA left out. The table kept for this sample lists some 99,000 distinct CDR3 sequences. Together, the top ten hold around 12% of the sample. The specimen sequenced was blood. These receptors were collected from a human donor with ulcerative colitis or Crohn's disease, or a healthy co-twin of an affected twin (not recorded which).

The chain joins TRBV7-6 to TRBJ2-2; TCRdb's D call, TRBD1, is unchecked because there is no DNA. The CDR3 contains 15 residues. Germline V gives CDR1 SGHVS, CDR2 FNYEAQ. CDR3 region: CASTPSADSTGELFF. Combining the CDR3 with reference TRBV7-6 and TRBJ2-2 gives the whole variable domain GAGVSQSPRYKVTKRGQDVALRCDPISGHVSLYWYRQALGQGPEFLTYFNYEAQQDKSGLPNDRFSAERPEGSISTLTIQRTEQRDSAMYRCASTPSADSTGELFFGEGSRLTVL.

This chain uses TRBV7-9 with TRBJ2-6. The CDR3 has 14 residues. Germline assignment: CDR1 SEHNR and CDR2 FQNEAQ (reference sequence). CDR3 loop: CASSLHQGTNVLTF.

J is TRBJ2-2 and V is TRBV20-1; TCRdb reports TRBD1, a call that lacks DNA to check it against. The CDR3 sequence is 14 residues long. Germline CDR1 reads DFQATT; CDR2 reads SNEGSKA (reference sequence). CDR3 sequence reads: CSASRQGNTGELFF.

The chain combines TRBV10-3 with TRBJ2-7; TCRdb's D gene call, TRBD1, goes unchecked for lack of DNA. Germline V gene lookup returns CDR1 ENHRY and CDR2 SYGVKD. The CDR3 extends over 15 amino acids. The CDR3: CAIRGPGQGTYEQYF.

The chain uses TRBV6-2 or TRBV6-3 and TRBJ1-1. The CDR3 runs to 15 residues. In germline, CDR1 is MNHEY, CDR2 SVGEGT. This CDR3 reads CASSWLSIWNTEAFF.

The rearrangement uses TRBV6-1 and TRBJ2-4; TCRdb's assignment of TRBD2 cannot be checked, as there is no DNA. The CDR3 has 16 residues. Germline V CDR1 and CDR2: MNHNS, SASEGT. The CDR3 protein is CASTSWTSGGGNIQYF.

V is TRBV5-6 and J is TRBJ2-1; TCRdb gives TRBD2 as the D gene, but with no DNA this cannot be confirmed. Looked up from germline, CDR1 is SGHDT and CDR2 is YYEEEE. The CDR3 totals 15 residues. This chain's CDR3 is CASSLVAGAFNEQFF.

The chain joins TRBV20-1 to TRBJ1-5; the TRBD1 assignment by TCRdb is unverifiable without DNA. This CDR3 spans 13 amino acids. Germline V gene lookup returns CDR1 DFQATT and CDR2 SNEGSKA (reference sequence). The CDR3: CSASRPREQPQHF.

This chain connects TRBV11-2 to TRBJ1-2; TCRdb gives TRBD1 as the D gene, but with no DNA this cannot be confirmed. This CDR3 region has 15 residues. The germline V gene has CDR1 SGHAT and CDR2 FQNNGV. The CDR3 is CASSPFRRRGDGYTF.

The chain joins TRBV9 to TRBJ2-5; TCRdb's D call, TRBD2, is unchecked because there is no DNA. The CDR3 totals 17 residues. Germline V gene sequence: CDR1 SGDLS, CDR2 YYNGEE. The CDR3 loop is CASSISTGTSGGETQYF.

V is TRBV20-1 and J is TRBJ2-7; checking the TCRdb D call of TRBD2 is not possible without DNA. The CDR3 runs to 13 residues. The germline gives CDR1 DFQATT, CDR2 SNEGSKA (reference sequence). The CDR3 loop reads CSALVSGRGEQYF.

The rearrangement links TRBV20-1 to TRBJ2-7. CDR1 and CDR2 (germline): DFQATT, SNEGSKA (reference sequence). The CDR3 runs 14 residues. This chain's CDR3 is CSARNSLAGYEQYF.

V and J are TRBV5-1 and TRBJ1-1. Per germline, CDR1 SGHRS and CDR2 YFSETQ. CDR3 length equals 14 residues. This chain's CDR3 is CASSSDRPTTEAFF.

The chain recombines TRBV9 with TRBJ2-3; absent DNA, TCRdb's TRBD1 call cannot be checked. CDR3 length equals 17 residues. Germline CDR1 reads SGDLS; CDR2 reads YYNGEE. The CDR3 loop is CASSDGMTGQSTDTQYF.

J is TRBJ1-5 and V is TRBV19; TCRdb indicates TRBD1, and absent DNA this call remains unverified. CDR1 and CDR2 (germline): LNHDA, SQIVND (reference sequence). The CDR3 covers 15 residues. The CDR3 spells CASSAGGRYQQPQHF.

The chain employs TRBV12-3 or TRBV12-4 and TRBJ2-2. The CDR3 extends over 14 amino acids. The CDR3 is CVSSSGYNTGELFF.

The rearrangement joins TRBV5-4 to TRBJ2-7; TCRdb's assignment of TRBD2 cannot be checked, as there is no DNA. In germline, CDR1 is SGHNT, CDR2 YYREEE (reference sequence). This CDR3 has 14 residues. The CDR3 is CASSWQRDNYEQYF.

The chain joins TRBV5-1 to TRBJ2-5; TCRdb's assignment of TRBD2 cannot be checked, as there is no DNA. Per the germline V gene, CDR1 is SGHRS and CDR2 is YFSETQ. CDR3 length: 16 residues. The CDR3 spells CASSYYSRDGGETQYF.

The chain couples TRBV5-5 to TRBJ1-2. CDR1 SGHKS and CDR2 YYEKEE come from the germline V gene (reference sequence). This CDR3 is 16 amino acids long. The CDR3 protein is CASSAGGGFRVRGYTF.

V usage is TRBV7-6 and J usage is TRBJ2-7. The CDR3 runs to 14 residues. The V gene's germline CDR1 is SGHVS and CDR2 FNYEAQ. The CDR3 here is CASSLDLGGYEQYF.

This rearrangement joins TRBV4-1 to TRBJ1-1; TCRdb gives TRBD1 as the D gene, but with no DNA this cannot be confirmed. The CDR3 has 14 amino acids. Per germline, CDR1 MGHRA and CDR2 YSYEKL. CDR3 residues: CASGPGQLNTEAFF.

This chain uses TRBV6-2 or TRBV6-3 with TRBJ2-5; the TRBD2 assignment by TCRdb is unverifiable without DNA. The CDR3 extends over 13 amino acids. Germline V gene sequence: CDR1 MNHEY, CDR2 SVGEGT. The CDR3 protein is CASGRLGVETQYF.

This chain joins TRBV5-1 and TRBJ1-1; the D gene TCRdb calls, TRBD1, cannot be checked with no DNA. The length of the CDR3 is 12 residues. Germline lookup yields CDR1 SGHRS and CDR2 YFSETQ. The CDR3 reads CASSLGTGVAFF.

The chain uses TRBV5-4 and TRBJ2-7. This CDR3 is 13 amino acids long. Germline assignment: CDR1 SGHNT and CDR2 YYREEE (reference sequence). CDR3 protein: CASSQPPEAEQYF. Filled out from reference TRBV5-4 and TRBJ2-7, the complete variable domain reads ETGVTQSPTHLIKTRGQQVTLRCSSQSGHNTVSWYQQALGQGPQFIFQYYREEENGRGNFPPRFSGLQFPNYSSELNVNALELDDSALYLCASSQPPEAEQYFGPGTRLTVT.

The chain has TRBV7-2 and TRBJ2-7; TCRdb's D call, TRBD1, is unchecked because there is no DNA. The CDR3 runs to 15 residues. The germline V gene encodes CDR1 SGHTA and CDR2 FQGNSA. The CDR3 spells CASSLAAGGGYEQYF.

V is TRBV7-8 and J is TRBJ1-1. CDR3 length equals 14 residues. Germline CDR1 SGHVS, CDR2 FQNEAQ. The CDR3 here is CASSPSGRGNEAFF.

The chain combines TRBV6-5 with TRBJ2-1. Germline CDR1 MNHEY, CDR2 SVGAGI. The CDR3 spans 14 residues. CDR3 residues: CASSYLANYNEQFF.

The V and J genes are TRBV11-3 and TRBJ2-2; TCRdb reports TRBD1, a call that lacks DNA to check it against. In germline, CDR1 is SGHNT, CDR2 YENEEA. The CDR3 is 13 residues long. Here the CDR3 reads CASSLGTGGELFF.

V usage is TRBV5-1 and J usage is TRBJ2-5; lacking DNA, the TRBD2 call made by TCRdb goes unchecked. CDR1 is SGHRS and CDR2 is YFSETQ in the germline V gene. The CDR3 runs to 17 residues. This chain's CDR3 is CASSLQGPGGSRETQYF. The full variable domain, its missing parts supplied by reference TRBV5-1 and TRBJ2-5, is KAGVTQTPRYLIKTRGQQVTLSCSPISGHRSVSWYQQTPGQGLQFLFEYFSETQRNKGNFPGRFSGRQFSNSRSEMNVSTLELGDSALYLCASSLQGPGGSRETQYFGPGTRLLVL.

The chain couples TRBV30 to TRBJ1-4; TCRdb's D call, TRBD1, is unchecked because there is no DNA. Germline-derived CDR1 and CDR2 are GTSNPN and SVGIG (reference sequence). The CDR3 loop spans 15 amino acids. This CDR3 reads CAWSARTGANEKLFF.